Each of the 7 T cell receptor beta chains below was sequenced from the same sample in a study of CD8 T cells in Susac syndrome. RNA amounts of about 0.5 to 1 ug underwent reverse transcription with random hexamers. TCRdb used MiXCR to reprocess the immunoSEQ multiplex PCR reads, holding one entry per CDR3 protein. The table includes over 95,000 distinct CDR3 sequences, about nine tenths detected once. The material sequenced was CD8+ T cells from PBMCs. The receptors stem from a human donor in good health.

This chain connects TRBV7-2 to TRBJ2-5; maybe TRBD2 (6 bases). Trimming stripped 3 bases from V and 7 bases from J, with 15 bases between. The CDR3 loop spans 14 amino acids. Germline CDR1 reads SGHTA; CDR2 reads FQGNSA. This CDR3 is CASSFDRGSGTQYF. In DNA form, the CDR3 reads TGTGCCAGCAGCTTCGACCGGGGGTCTGGGACCCAGTACTTC.

The V and J genes are TRBV4-3 and TRBJ2-2; D not certain. V lost 0 bases to trimming and J lost 2 bases, with 7 bases between them. Germline V CDR1 and CDR2: LGHNA, YSLEER. This CDR3 region has 15 residues. The CDR3 loop is CASSQDVGNTGELFF. DNA for the CDR3: TGCGCCAGCAGCCAAGATGTGGGAAACACCGGGGAGCTGTTTTTT.

This clonotype was observed a single time. The chain links TRBV7-6 to TRBJ2-3; 9 positions agree with TRBD1. Losses at the gene ends were 3 bases for V and 6 bases for J; bases not matched to a gene: 7. Germline V gene data show CDR1 as SGHVS and CDR2 as FNYEAQ. This CDR3 contains 15 residues. The CDR3: CASSFPTGGGDTQYF. CDR3 DNA: TGTGCCAGCAGCTTCCCTACAGGGGGCGGGGATACGCAGTATTTT.

The CDR3 DNA sequence: TGTGCCAGTAGTAGGGGGACGGTAGGCGATCAGCCCCAGCATTTT. Its protein is CASSRGTVGDQPQHF. The chain couples TRBV19 to TRBJ1-5, with a tentative D call TRBD1 (5 bases). Trimming took 4 bases from V and 5 from J, leaving 15 bases between them. Germline V lookup: CDR1 LNHDA, CDR2 SQIVND (reference sequence). The length of the CDR3 is 15 residues.

The rearrangement uses TRBV7-2 and TRBJ1-4, with a weak D call TRBD1 (5 bases). The V and J ends lost 1 base and 6 bases respectively, with 12 bases between them. CDR1 and CDR2 from the germline V gene are SGHTA and FQGNSA. The CDR3 is 15 residues long. CDR3 in amino acids: CASSLVSGPDEKLFF. The CDR3 nucleotides read TGTGCCAGCAGCTTAGTGTCGGGGCCCGATGAAAAACTGTTTTTT.

V gene TRBV6-5 combines with J gene TRBJ2-1; D is possibly TRBD1 (6 bases). The CDR3 sequence is 15 residues long. Germline V gene lookup returns CDR1 MNHEY and CDR2 SVGAGI. Trimming took 5 bases from V and 6 from J, leaving 17 bases between them. DNA of the CDR3: TGTGCCAGCAGTCTCTCCCAGGGGTCGTTCAATGAGCAGTTCTTC. It yields the protein CASSLSQGSFNEQFF.

This clonotype was seen just once. This chain joins TRBV11-2 and TRBJ1-4; perhaps TRBD1 as D (6 bases). CDR3 length: 14 residues. Trimming took 5 bases from V and 3 from J, leaving 10 bases between them. Germline CDR1 SGHAT, CDR2 FQNNGV. The CDR3 spells CASSPGAANEKLFF. The CDR3, as DNA: TGTGCCAGCAGCCCGGGGGCGGCTAATGAAAAACTGTTTTTT.